The 5 T cell receptor beta chains presented below share a single source sample, sequenced in a study of blood T cells in healthy people across ages. A sample-barcoded 5' primer and a J-beta primer mix were used in a second PCR of roughly 6 to 11 cycles. TCRdb redid the calling of the 5' RACE reads with MiXCR, one entry per CDR3 protein. The sample includes fewer than 2 million distinct CDR3 sequences, about two fifths of them seen just once. The sample comprised blood. Source of these receptors: a human donor in good health.

J is TRBJ2-3 and V is TRBV29-1; no reliable D call. CDR3 size: 14 residues. Trimming cost V 4 bases and J 0 bases, with 11 bases left between them. The germline V gene has CDR1 SQVTM and CDR2 ANQGSEA. CDR3 amino acids: CSVGIATSTDTQYF. The CDR3 coding sequence is TGCAGCGTTGGGATCGCCACTAGCACAGATACGCAGTATTTT.

The V call is TRBV4-3, the J call TRBJ2-5, with 8 positions matching TRBD2. Germline assignment: CDR1 LGHNA and CDR2 YSLEER. Losses at the gene ends were 0 bases for V and 1 base for J; bases not matched to a gene: 7. The CDR3 has 17 residues. In DNA, the CDR3 is TGCGCCAGCAGCCAAGATTGGTTAGCGGGGACCCAAGAGACCCAGTACTTC. It yields the protein CASSQDWLAGTQETQYF.

In regard to this clonotype: Sequence at one end of the junction differs from germline and may be a read error. The genes are TRBV7-8 and TRBJ2-5; D unclear. The CDR3 is 14 residues long. In germline, CDR1 is SGHVS, CDR2 FQNEAQ. This CDR3 is CASSLSTVQEAQYF. The CDR3 DNA reads as TGTGCCAGCAGCTTATCGACTGTGCAAGAGGCCCAGTACTTC.

This clonotype was observed a single time. This chain links TRBV6-6 with TRBJ1-2; possibly TRBD1 for D (5 bases). The length of the CDR3 is 13 residues. Trimming took 8 bases from V and 0 from J, leaving 10 bases between them. Germline CDR1 and CDR2: MNHNY and SVGAGI (reference sequence). The CDR3 sequence: CASAGATNYGYTF. The CDR3 DNA is TGTGCCAGCGCCGGGGCAACTAACTATGGCTACACCTTC.

The rearrangement joins TRBV11-1 to TRBJ1-6; 7 nucleotides line up with TRBD1. The germline CDR1 and CDR2 sequences are SGHAT and FQDESV (reference sequence). The trim removed 7 bases at V and 7 bases at J, leaving 7 bases unmatched. There are 14 residues in the CDR3. The CDR3 sequence is CASTWTGRNSPLHF. CDR3 in DNA: TGTGCCAGCACCTGGACAGGAAGGAATTCACCCCTCCACTTT.